This TCR beta chain was found in a study of T cell responses to AZD1222 COVID-19 vaccine listed by TCRdb under 2021. Notes on the research overall: AZD1222 recipients given second doses at about 4 weeks or at about 12 weeks were pooled, since spike-specific TCR depth and breadth were not found to differ between the two schedules. TCR sequencing covered some 240 trial participants: some 210 given two doses of AZD1222 and some 25 given two doses of MenACWY control vaccine. Trial participants were enrolled by age into subgroups of 18-55, 56-69 and 70-plus years, and roughly 150, 30 and 60 TCR-sequenced participants, respectively, were included in these subgroups. The study at large found these results: No day 14 peak-response samples were available, so repertoires were characterized only after the peak T cell response. The vaccine-associated CD4 TCRs covered the entire spike protein, and the dominant responses fell in regions 160-218 and 743-854. Spike-specific TCR breadth and depth rose significantly after two AZD1222 doses compared with day 0 and with MenACWY recipients. Participants were mostly white British and included more females than males, and it was suggested by the authors that clonal diversity may have been underestimated. The 56-69-year group was small, and its depth increase did not reach significance, likely because of low power. Reportedly, almost half of the unique spike-specific TCRs recognized epitopes lying outside the regions that are mutated in the B.1.351 and B.1.1.7 variants. Conclusions about previously exposed vaccinees are limited, since just 5 to 7 AZD1222 recipients were seropositive for SARS-CoV-2 at baseline.

The CDR3 regions of human TCRbeta chains were analyzed by immunosequencing. Regarding the original processing steps: TCRs in the repertoires were matched against a reference library of SARS-CoV-2-specific TCRs that had been generated with the MIRA antigen-specificity platform. Breadth meant the fraction of unique TCRs that were SARS-CoV-2-associated, whereas depth meant the fraction of total T cells that were SARS-CoV-2-associated. Using the MIRA data, each spike-specific TCR was assigned both to the spike region to which the TCR was reactive and to a CD4 or CD8 class. Log10-transformed breadth and depth values were compared by one-way ANOVA with Sidak's multiple comparisons tests. The table was pulled from immuneACCESS by TCRdb, which kept in-frame rearrangements only. Such tables lose some clones; where checked, under half of the loss comes from unresolved V genes, and the rest has no known cause. V and J calls and clone size come straight from that table; D and trimming were deduced from the DNA. A total of some 140,000 clones appear in this sample, approximately 90% of them only once. The ten biggest clones cover 2.8% of the sample.

Interpreted using the paper, the time point label stands for: baseline before first vaccination. Samples from vaccinated people were obtained from the UK trials COV001 and COV002, which included a single-blind randomized controlled phase 2/3 trial of AZD1222 (ChAdOx1 nCoV-19) in healthy adults. For TCRbeta chain sequencing, PBMC samples from trial participants were taken at day 0 and at day 28 after the second dose. Per the germline V gene (reference sequence), PRHDT is the CDR1 and FYEKMQ is the CDR2. From cysteine to phenylalanine, the CDR3 is 17 amino acids long. The entry retains the CDR3 DNA only, 51 bases that are in frame from base 1. The trim is 5 bases for V and 6 bases for J, with a gap of 24 bases between the germline ends. This clone came up once. Its binding antigen is unknown. Nothing much larger sits one base from this clone, and base qualities are not available.

This sequence was found in an adult in good health. The rearranged segments are TRBV13 and TRBJ2-3; 6 matching bases give a weak D call of TRBD1. Here the sequenced sample was peripheral blood, taken on day 0 of AZD1222 vaccination. Here the CDR3 is given as CASSLEVGASPDDTQYF. The DNA is as follows: TGTGCCAGCAGCCTAGAGGTGGGGGCTTCCCCTGATGATACGCAGTATTTT.